The sequence of this T cell receptor beta chain was determined in a study of patients and donors after allogeneic stem cell transplantation. One entry per CDR3 protein, called by TCRdb with MiXCR from the RT-PCR reads. The data hold a few hundred thousand distinct CDR3 sequences, with 13% to 15% observed a single time. Looked up from germline, CDR1 is SGHDT and CDR2 is YYEEEE. The CDR3 length is 13 residues. V lost 3 bases to trimming and J lost 3 bases, with 10 bases between them. The clonotype was recovered from a human donor who was either an allogeneic HSCT recipient or a stem cell or donor lymphocyte infusion donor (not recorded which). It is not recorded whose cells these are; they may come from a transplant donor. The chain couples TRBV5-6 to TRBJ2-7, with D unclear. Sequenced input: blood, either unsorted or a sorted T cell fraction (not recorded which). The CDR3 region has the DNA TGTGCCAGCAGCTCCGACACTCTCTACGAGCAGTACTTC. Translated, it gives CASSSDTLYEQYF.